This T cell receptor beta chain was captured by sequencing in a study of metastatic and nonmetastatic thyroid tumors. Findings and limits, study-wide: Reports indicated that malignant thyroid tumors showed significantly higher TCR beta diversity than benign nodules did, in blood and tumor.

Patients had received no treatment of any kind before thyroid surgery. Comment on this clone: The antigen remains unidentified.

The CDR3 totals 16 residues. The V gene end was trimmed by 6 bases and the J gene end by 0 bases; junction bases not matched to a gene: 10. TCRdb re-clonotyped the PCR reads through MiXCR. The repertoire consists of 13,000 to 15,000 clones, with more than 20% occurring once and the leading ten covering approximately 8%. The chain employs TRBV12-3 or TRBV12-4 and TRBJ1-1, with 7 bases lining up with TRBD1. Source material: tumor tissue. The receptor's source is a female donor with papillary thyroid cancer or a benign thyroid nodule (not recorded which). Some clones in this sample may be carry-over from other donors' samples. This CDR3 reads CASRRTGCNVNTEAFF. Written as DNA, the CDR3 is TGTGCCAGCAGGCGGACAGGTTGCAACGTGAACACTGAAGCTTTCTTT.